This T cell receptor (beta chain) is from a study of T cells in Graves' hyperthyroidism and ophthalmopathy. Study outcomes and limitations: Within blood appeared most thyroid clonotypes that had expanded above 0.001.

Graves' hyperthyroidism is called stable when ophthalmopathy does not progress within 18 months. Lactation, pregnancy, other autoimmune disease or uncontrolled infection excluded patients. Clinical symptoms, serum thyroxine and TRAb, thyroid ultrasound and orbital computed tomography together formed the diagnostic basis. There are many counts of this clonotype. Its target is unknown. RNA transcripts were the template for amplifying TCR beta CDR3 regions. A first-round RT-PCR of the TCR CDR3 used the HTBI primer set. TCRdb ran MiXCR on the multiplex PCR reads and lists one entry per CDR3 protein. The profile shows more than 150,000 distinct CDR3 sequences, approximately 15% of them singletons. The CDR3 spans 15 residues. The germline V gene encodes CDR1 SEHNR and CDR2 FQNEAQ (reference sequence). V shed 6 bases and J 4 bases; nucleotides not matched to a gene: 8.

The sequenced sample was blood. The clonotype was recovered from a woman aged 50 to 65 with Graves' hyperthyroidism. V is TRBV7-9 and J is TRBJ2-7, with 11 bases identical to TRBD2. CDR3 coding DNA: TGTGCCAGCAGGGATCTAGCGGGGGGACATTACGAGCAGTACTTC. Translating gives CASRDLAGGHYEQYF.